The present entry profiles one T cell receptor beta chain with its context. Clones were sequenced by immunoSEQ multiplex PCR, and TCRdb holds only the in-frame ones, with some missing. The table lists some 250,000 clones, 90% to 95% of them singletons. Cohorts were based on clinical histories the participants reported. The sample belongs to a study of blood T cell repertoires in COVID-19. Study summary: The United States, Italy and Spain were the sources of the acute and convalescent COVID-19 samples.

CDR1 and CDR2 (germline): SGHTA, FQGNSA. This CDR3 contains 14 residues. Trimming stripped 5 bases from V and 11 bases from J, with 19 bases between. This sequence was found in a human donor in a cohort exposed to, infected with or recovered from COVID-19 (not recorded which). The donor label of this sample is uncertain. Sequenced material: PBMCs or T cells enriched from blood (not recorded which). The gene calls are TRBV7-2 and TRBJ1-5; D is perhaps TRBD1 (6 bases). In DNA, the CDR3 is TGTGCCAGCAGCCTTGGGACATCCGGGGTGACCCAGCATTTT. Amino acid sequence: CASSLGTSGVTQHF.